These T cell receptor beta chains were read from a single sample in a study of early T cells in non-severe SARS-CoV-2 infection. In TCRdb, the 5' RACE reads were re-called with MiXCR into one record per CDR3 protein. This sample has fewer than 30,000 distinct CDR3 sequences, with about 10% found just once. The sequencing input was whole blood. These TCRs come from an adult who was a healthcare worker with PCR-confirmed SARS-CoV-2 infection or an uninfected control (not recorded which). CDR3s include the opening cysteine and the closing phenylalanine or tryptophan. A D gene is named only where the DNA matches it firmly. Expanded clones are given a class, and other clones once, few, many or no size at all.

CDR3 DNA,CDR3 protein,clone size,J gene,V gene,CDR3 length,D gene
TGTGCCAGCAGGTCAGACTACGAGCAGTACTTC,CASRSDYEQYF,many,TRBJ2-7,TRBV6-6,11,-
TGTGCCAGCAGCTTATCCCACGCCTATGGCTACACCTTC,CASSLSHAYGYTF,many,TRBJ1-2,TRBV7-2,13,-
TGTGCCAGCAGCTTCGGGGACACAGTCCAAGAGACCCAGTACTTC,CASSFGDTVQETQYF,-,TRBJ2-5,TRBV7-2,15,-
TGTGCCAGCAGCGGACGTAGCTATGGCTACACCTTC,CASSGRSYGYTF,many,TRBJ1-2,TRBV12-3/TRBV12-4,12,-
TGTGCCAGCAGCCGGCTAGGAGCCTACGAGCAGTACTTC,CASSRLGAYEQYF,-,TRBJ2-7,TRBV16,13,-
TGTGCCAGCATCAACAGGGTTGGGAATCAGCCCCAGCATTTT,CASINRVGNQPQHF,medium-sized,TRBJ1-5,TRBV6-2/TRBV6-3,14,-
TGTGCCACCAGTGATTCTCAATCGGGGGCAGGGGAGACCCAGTACTTC,CATSDSQSGAGETQYF,many,TRBJ2-5,TRBV24-1,16,-
TGTGCCAGCAGTTCCAGGTTCAATTCACCCCTCCACTTT,CASSSRFNSPLHF,many,TRBJ1-6,TRBV12-3/TRBV12-4,13,-
TGTGCCAGCAGCAGAAACACCTTCAATGAGCAGTTCTTC,CASSRNTFNEQFF,-,TRBJ2-1,TRBV14,13,-
TGCAGCGTTGATACAGGGCGGGTAAAGTATGGCTACACCTTC,CSVDTGRVKYGYTF,large,TRBJ1-2,TRBV29-1,14,-
TGTGCCAGCAGCCAAGTTGGGACAGCGAACACCGGGGAGCTGTTTTTT,CASSQVGTANTGELFF,few,TRBJ2-2,TRBV4-2,16,TRBD1
TGTGCCAGTAGTATGGTAGGGAGCGAGCAGTACTTC,CASSMVGSEQYF,-,TRBJ2-7,TRBV19,12,-
TGTGCCAGCAGCTCCGTGGGTGGGGAGCTGTTTTTT,CASSSVGGELFF,many,TRBJ2-2,TRBV5-4,12,-
TGTGCCAGCAGCCAAGGGCGAGCGGGGGCCGGGGGAATTCAGTACTTC,CASSQGRAGAGGIQYF,few,TRBJ2-4,TRBV3-1,16,TRBD2
TGTGCCAGCAGCGCGAAAAACATTCAGTACTTC,CASSAKNIQYF,-,TRBJ2-4,TRBV6-2/TRBV6-3,11,-
TGTGCCAGCAGCTACTACTACGAGCGGTACTTC,CASSYYYERYF,-,TRBJ2-7,TRBV7-9,11,-
TGCAGTGCTAGAGCCCCGGCCTACGACGAGCAGTACTTC,CSARAPAYDEQYF,-,TRBJ2-7,TRBV20-1,13,-
TGCGCCAGCAGCGAAAGGGAGGAAGAGACCCAGTACTTC,CASSEREEETQYF,many,TRBJ2-5,TRBV4-3,13,-
TGTGCCAGCAGCCACAGCTCCTACGAGCAGTACTTC,CASSHSSYEQYF,many,TRBJ2-7,TRBV7-8,12,-
TGTGCCAGCAACCCCCGGGACAGAACCGACTACGAGCAGTACTTC,CASNPRDRTDYEQYF,many,TRBJ2-7,TRBV5-5,15,TRBD1
TGTGCCACCAGTGATAATTACAGGGGGGCCTATGGCTACACCTTC,CATSDNYRGAYGYTF,many,TRBJ1-2,TRBV24-1,15,TRBD1
TGCAGTGCTAGGGGCTTTTGGGACGAAAAACTGTTTTTT,CSARGFWDEKLFF,many,TRBJ1-4,TRBV20-1,13,-
TGTGCCAGCAGCCTCGGACAGCCCATGAACACTGAAGCTTTCTTT,CASSLGQPMNTEAFF,many,TRBJ1-1,TRBV6-2/TRBV6-3,15,-
TGTGCCAGCAGTTCGGACCCCGGGACAGGGTCCGGGGAGCTGTTTTTT,CASSSDPGTGSGELFF,-,TRBJ2-2,TRBV12-3/TRBV12-4,16,TRBD1
TGTGCCAGCAGCGTAGCCCGTACAGATACGCAGTATTTT,CASSVARTDTQYF,few,TRBJ2-3,TRBV9,13,-
TGTGCCACCAGAGAGGGCGCAGGGTCCTACGAGCAGTACTTC,CATREGAGSYEQYF,many,TRBJ2-7,TRBV15,14,-
TGTGCCAGCAGCCTCGTCGGTCTAGCCCTACATACGCAGTATTTT,CASSLVGLALHTQYF,many,TRBJ2-3,TRBV6-2/TRBV6-3,15,-
TGTGCCAGCAGCTTAAAACAGGGTGAGGTTCTGAGATCCACCGGGGAGCTGTTTTTT,CASSLKQGEVLRSTGELFF,few,TRBJ2-2,TRBV13,19,-
TGTGCCAGCAAATACACAGATACGCAGTATTTT,CASKYTDTQYF,many,TRBJ2-3,TRBV6-6,11,-
TGTGCCAGCAGCCAATTACCATACACTGAAGCTTTCTTT,CASSQLPYTEAFF,-,TRBJ1-1,TRBV14,13,-
TGTGCCACCAGGGGGTGGGGGGTCGATGAGCAGTTCTTC,CATRGWGVDEQFF,-,TRBJ2-1,TRBV24-1,13,-
TGTGCCAGCGCTTATGGACAGGGGCGTCCCGGGGAGCTGTTTTTT,CASAYGQGRPGELFF,many,TRBJ2-2,TRBV7-3,15,TRBD1
TGCAGTGCGACTGATTTCGTGGGTAGCACAGATACGCAGTATTTT,CSATDFVGSTDTQYF,many,TRBJ2-3,TRBV20-1,15,-
TGTGCCAGCAGCTTATTAGGTAGGGGATACAATGAGCAGTTCTTC,CASSLLGRGYNEQFF,many,TRBJ2-1,TRBV7-2,15,-
TGCAGCGTTGTGGGGGGGGCATGGGACAGGCCTGAAGCTTTCTTT,CSVVGGAWDRPEAFF,many,TRBJ1-1,TRBV29-1,15,TRBD1
TGTGCCATCAGGGAACAATGGGATACGCAGTATTTT,CAIREQWDTQYF,few,TRBJ2-3,TRBV10-3,12,-
TGTGCCAGTAGTATAGATCGGAGTACAGGGGCCTCCTATGGCTACACCTTC,CASSIDRSTGASYGYTF,many,TRBJ1-2,TRBV19,17,TRBD1
TGTGCCAGCTCAGGCGACAGGGTAAAACCCCAGCATTTT,CASSGDRVKPQHF,many,TRBJ1-5,TRBV18,13,TRBD1
TGTGCCAGCAGCAATAGCGGACAAGAGACCCAGTACTTC,CASSNSGQETQYF,few,TRBJ2-5,TRBV7-9,13,-
TGTGCCAGCAGCTTACGGGCAGGGGGCCCTCCGGCCTACAATGAGCAGTTCTTC,CASSLRAGGPPAYNEQFF,many,TRBJ2-1,TRBV11-2,18,TRBD1
TGTGCCAGCAGCTTGGACAGGGGAACAGCCTACGAGCAGTACTTC,CASSLDRGTAYEQYF,many,TRBJ2-7,TRBV5-5,15,TRBD1
TGTGCCAGCAGGGCTAGCGGGGGCAATGAGCAGTTCTTC,CASRASGGNEQFF,-,TRBJ2-1,TRBV6-5,13,TRBD2
TGTGCCAGCAGCGTACCCGGGACAGCTGAAGCTTTCTTT,CASSVPGTAEAFF,few,TRBJ1-1,TRBV9,13,TRBD1
TGTGCCAGCTCACCTAGGGCTAGCACAGATACGCAGTATTTT,CASSPRASTDTQYF,many,TRBJ2-3,TRBV18,14,-
TGTGCCAGCAGCTTACAGGAAGGCAGTGAAAAACTGTTTTTT,CASSLQEGSEKLFF,many,TRBJ1-4,TRBV7-2,14,-
TGTGCCAGCAGTTTCCAGGGGATCAGGTCCTACGAGCAGTACTTC,CASSFQGIRSYEQYF,many,TRBJ2-7,TRBV6-7,15,-
TGCAGTGCCCTAGGGGGCGGTGGCACTGAAGCTTTCTTT,CSALGGGGTEAFF,many,TRBJ1-1,TRBV20-1,13,TRBD1
TGCGCCAGCAGCCAAGATCTCGGACAGGGCGATCAGCCCCAGCATTTT,CASSQDLGQGDQPQHF,medium-sized,TRBJ1-5,TRBV4-3,16,TRBD1
TGTGCCGTCAGCACCGGTTACGAGCAGTACTTC,CAVSTGYEQYF,-,TRBJ2-7,TRBV19,11,-
TGCAGCGTCCAGAATTGGGACAGGCCCTCTGAAGCTTTCTTT,CSVQNWDRPSEAFF,-,TRBJ1-1,TRBV29-1,14,TRBD1
TGTGCCAGCAGCATCGACAGGTCCTACGAGCAGTACTTC,CASSIDRSYEQYF,few,TRBJ2-7,TRBV6-5,13,-
TGTGCCAGCAGCCAAGCCCTTGGGGGGACGGGAAATTCACCCCTCCACTTT,CASSQALGGTGNSPLHF,many,TRBJ1-6,TRBV14,17,-
TGTGCCAGCTCTTGGACAGGGGGCGCGTACACTGAAGCTTTCTTT,CASSWTGGAYTEAFF,-,TRBJ1-1,TRBV9,15,TRBD1
TGTGCCAGCAGCCCCTCGCTGAATGAAAAACTGTTTTTT,CASSPSLNEKLFF,many,TRBJ1-4,TRBV11-1,13,-
TGTGCCAGCAGCACGACAGGGGACGAGCAGTTCTTC,CASSTTGDEQFF,-,TRBJ2-1,TRBV3-1,12,TRBD1
TGTGCCAGCAGCTTAGGGGGCGCGGGCGGCATTCAGTACTTC,CASSLGGAGGIQYF,-,TRBJ2-4,TRBV7-9,14,-
TGTGCCAGCAGCTTGGAAAGGCGGCAGCCCCAGCATTTT,CASSLERRQPQHF,many,TRBJ1-5,TRBV5-6,13,-